Each of the 29 T cell receptor beta chains below was sequenced from the same sample in a study of T cell responses to AZD1222 COVID-19 vaccine (dated by TCRdb to the early 2020s). Library creation used the immunoSEQ multiplex PCR assay. TCRdb limited this immuneACCESS table to in-frame rearrangements with V and J called. A share of clones is missing; checked studies link under half to unresolved V genes, and the rest is unexplained. Counted in this sample were about 140,000 clones; about 89% of them appeared once. The ten most abundant clones make up 4.7% of the sample. In the paper's terms, the time point label means: baseline before first vaccination. Sequences were derived from peripheral blood, sampled on day 0 of AZD1222 vaccination. Source of these receptors: an adult in good health.

The V and J genes are TRBV5-4 and TRBJ1-4; a possible D gene is TRBD1 (5 bases). V dropped 4 bases and J dropped 3 bases, with 13 bases sitting between them. There are 15 residues in the CDR3. The germline gives CDR1 SGHNT, CDR2 YYREEE (reference sequence). CDR3 sequence (DNA): TGTGCCAGCAGCAAGGAAGGGACCCCTAATGAAAAACTGTTTTTT. It codes for CASSKEGTPNEKLFF.

The chain uses TRBV27 and TRBJ1-3; TRBD1 agrees at 7 bases. Germline-derived CDR1 and CDR2 are MNHEY and SMNVEV (reference sequence). V lost 5 bases, J lost 0 bases, and 4 bases stayed unmatched. The CDR3 runs to 15 residues. The CDR3 DNA reads TGTGCCAGCAGTGAAAGGGGGCTCTCTGGAAACACCATATATTTT. It translates to CASSERGLSGNTIYF.

This chain links TRBV11-2 with TRBJ2-6; D is unclear. Germline CDR1 and CDR2: SGHAT and FQNNGV. The CDR3 contains 16 residues. V was clipped by 7 bases and J by 3 bases, with 16 bases between them. CDR3 nucleotide sequence: TGTGCCAGCATCCATCCAGGTGAAAATGGGGCCAACGTCCTGACTTTC. Amino acid sequence: CASIHPGENGANVLTF.

The chain employs TRBV3-1 (or the pseudogene TRBV3-2) and TRBJ2-7, with TRBD2 as a possible D gene (5 bases). The length of the CDR3 is 14 residues. Germline V gene lookup returns CDR1 LGHDT and CDR2 YNNKEL (reference sequence). Between the trimmed V and J ends, which lost 9 bases and 0 bases, there was a span of 15 bases. The CDR3 protein is CASRPAESSYEQYF. The CDR3 nucleotides read TGTGCCAGTAGACCAGCGGAGTCCTCCTACGAGCAGTACTTC.

V is TRBV14 and J is TRBJ1-1, with unresolved D. The ends were cut back, 1 base at V and 1 base at J, with 7 bases in the middle. CDR1 and CDR2 from the germline V gene are SGHDN and FVKESK. The CDR3 runs 14 residues. The CDR3 region is CASSQVLRNTEAFF. CDR3 nucleotide sequence: TGTGCCAGCAGCCAAGTTCTTCGGAACACTGAAGCTTTCTTT.

The chain joins TRBV2 to TRBJ2-5; a weak D match, TRBD1 (6 bases). Trimming took 4 bases from V and 4 from J, leaving 16 bases between them. Germline CDR1 and CDR2: SNHLY and FYNNEI. The CDR3 runs 15 residues. The CDR3 DNA reads as TGTGCCAGCAGTGGGGGGCGTGGGACGGTAGAGACCCAGTACTTC. Protein product: CASSGGRGTVETQYF.

This rearrangement joins TRBV27 to TRBJ2-3; TRBD2 matches 12 bases. The CDR3 runs to 17 residues. The germline CDR1 and CDR2 sequences are MNHEY and SMNVEV (reference sequence). Losses at the gene ends were 7 bases for V and 2 bases for J; bases not matched to a gene: 10. The CDR3 sequence: CASIVGLAGWDTDTQYF. CDR3 DNA sequence: TGTGCCAGCATTGTAGGACTAGCGGGATGGGACACAGATACGCAGTATTTT.

The CDR3 reads CASSLSDGTDTQYF. In nucleotides, the CDR3 is TGTGCCAGCAGTTTATCGGACGGAACAGATACGCAGTATTTT. The chain combines TRBV27 with TRBJ2-3; D is ambiguous. There are 14 residues in the CDR3. Trimming stripped 0 bases from V and 3 bases from J, with 7 bases between. CDR1 is MNHEY, CDR2 SMNVEV, per germline (reference sequence).

The rearrangement uses TRBV29-1 and TRBJ1-1; a weak D match, TRBD1 (5 bases). This CDR3 has 14 residues. The V end was cut by 3 bases, the J end by 6 bases, with 17 bases between. CDR1 is SQVTM and CDR2 is ANQGSEA in the germline V gene. The CDR3 region is CSVERGTQTSEAFF. The CDR3 bases are TGCAGCGTTGAGCGAGGGACTCAAACGTCTGAAGCTTTCTTT.

To note about this clone: Other DNA sequences in the same sample also yield this CDR3. J is TRBJ1-6 and V is TRBV9; D remains ambiguous. This CDR3 has 15 residues. Germline CDR1 reads SGDLS; CDR2 reads YYNGEE. Trimming took 0 bases from V and 0 from J, leaving 4 bases between them. CDR3 in DNA: TGTGCCAGCAGCGTAGGCAGCTCCTATAATTCACCCCTCCACTTT. It encodes CASSVGSSYNSPLHF. Full variable domain (rest looked up from reference TRBV9 and TRBJ1-6): DSGVTQTPKHLITATGQRVTLRCSPRSGDLSVYWYQQSLDQGLQFLIQYYNGEERAKGNILERFSAQQFPDLHSELNLSSLELGDSALYFCASSVGSSYNSPLHFGNGTRLTVT.

V is TRBV20-1 and J is TRBJ2-4; the D call may be TRBD1 or TRBD2 (5 bases each). Germline CDR1 DFQATT, CDR2 SNEGSKA (reference sequence). There are 17 residues in the CDR3. Trimming left V 3 bases short and J 0 bases short, with 18 bases between. CDR3 sequence: CSASRGTMGIAKNIQYF. The CDR3 bases are TGCAGTGCTAGTCGGGGCACCATGGGGATAGCCAAAAACATTCAGTACTTC.

This clone was observed once. The V and J genes are TRBV28 and TRBJ2-7, with 9 bases that match TRBD1. V lost 6 bases and J lost 2; bases outside the gene matches: 11. The CDR3 is 16 amino acids. Germline assignment: CDR1 MDHEN and CDR2 SYDVKM. The CDR3 loop reads CASSTMAGTGPYEQYF. DNA of the CDR3: TGTGCCAGCAGCACAATGGCCGGGACAGGGCCCTACGAGCAGTACTTC.

The rearrangement joins TRBV6-5 to TRBJ1-1; perhaps TRBD1 as D (6 bases). The CDR3 runs 16 residues. CDR1 and CDR2 from the germline V gene are MNHEY and SVGAGI. Between the trimmed V and J ends, which lost 0 bases and 5 bases, there was a span of 16 bases. The CDR3 region is CASSYSFGGQETEAFF. DNA of the CDR3: TGTGCCAGCAGTTACTCCTTCGGGGGGCAAGAAACTGAAGCTTTCTTT.

This clone was recorded once. The chain recombines TRBV7-9 with TRBJ2-1; 13 nucleotides line up with TRBD2. Unmatched junction bases numbered 8, after V lost 4 bases and J lost 8 bases. The CDR3 spans 16 residues. The germline gives CDR1 SEHNR, CDR2 FQNEAQ (reference sequence). CDR3 loop: CASSSALAGGGDEQFF. The CDR3 nucleotides are TGTGCCAGCAGCTCAGCACTAGCGGGAGGGGGCGATGAGCAGTTCTTC.

The chain recombines TRBV25-1 with TRBJ2-7; D may be TRBD2 (6 bases). The V and J ends lost 3 bases and 7 bases respectively, with 19 bases between them. CDR1 and CDR2 (germline): MGHDK, SYGVNS. The CDR3 is 15 amino acids. CDR3 amino acids: CASSDWDRGAGEQYF. Here the CDR3 DNA reads TGTGCCAGCAGTGATTGGGATCGCGGGGCGGGAGAGCAGTACTTC.

This clone was seen a few times. The V call is TRBV6-5, the J call TRBJ2-3; TRBD2 matches 9 bases. V gave up 8 bases and J gave up 4 bases; unmatched junction bases: 7. The germline V gene encodes CDR1 MNHEY and CDR2 SVGAGI. The CDR3 runs to 14 residues. In nucleotides, the CDR3 is TGTGCCAGCTCTTTTAGCGGGGGATCAGATACGCAGTATTTT. Translated: CASSFSGGSDTQYF.

This chain joins TRBV6-5 and TRBJ1-2; D is unclear. Trimming removed 8 bases at V and 2 bases at J, with 12 bases between. The CDR3 is 13 residues long. Germline V gene data show CDR1 as MNHEY and CDR2 as SVGAGI. The CDR3 reads CASAVGDNYGYTF. The DNA for the CDR3 is TGTGCCAGCGCCGTCGGAGACAACTATGGCTACACCTTC.

This clone has a handful of counts. The chain is built from TRBV24-1 and TRBJ2-7; D unresolved. This CDR3 spans 11 amino acids. V shed 5 bases and J shed 2 bases, with 3 bases lying between them. Germline V gene lookup returns CDR1 KGHDR and CDR2 SFDVKD. CDR3 bases: TGTGCCACCAGTGGGGCCTACGAGCAGTACTTC. The encoded protein is CATSGAYEQYF.

J is TRBJ2-5 and V is TRBV18, with D tentatively TRBD1 (6 bases). The germline V and J ends were trimmed by 2 bases and 1 base, with 8 bases remaining between them. Germline CDR1 and CDR2: KGHSH and LQKENI. This CDR3 spans 14 amino acids. CDR3 loop: CASSPGQPQETQYF. CDR3 DNA: TGTGCCAGCTCACCAGGACAGCCCCAAGAGACCCAGTACTTC.

The chain is built from TRBV5-1 and TRBJ2-5; possibly TRBD1 for D (6 bases). The V and J ends lost 6 bases and 5 bases respectively, with 17 bases between them. Germline CDR1 and CDR2: SGHRS and YFSETQ. CDR3 length: 14 amino acids. The CDR3 DNA reads TGCGCCAGCAACAGGGCCCCCCCGGAGGAGACCCAGTACTTC. It specifies CASNRAPPEETQYF.

The chain couples TRBV5-1 to TRBJ2-6, with D possibly matching TRBD2 (5 bases). Trimming stripped 3 bases from V and 0 bases from J, with 13 bases between. The CDR3 is 17 residues long. Germline CDR1 is SGHRS and CDR2 is YFSETQ. CDR3 sequence: CASSSTRRSSGANVLTF. CDR3 coding DNA: TGCGCCAGCAGCTCTACTAGGCGATCCTCTGGGGCCAACGTCCTGACTTTC. The whole variable domain, filled in from reference TRBV5-1 and TRBJ2-6, reads KAGVTQTPRYLIKTRGQQVTLSCSPISGHRSVSWYQQTPGQGLQFLFEYFSETQRNKGNFPGRFSGRQFSNSRSEMNVSTLELGDSALYLCASSSTRRSSGANVLTFGAGSRLTVL.

V is TRBV2 and J is TRBJ1-1, with 7 bases aligning to TRBD1. V trimming: 6 bases; J trimming: 0 bases; junction bases outside the gene matches: 4. The CDR3 consists of 14 residues. Looked up from germline, CDR1 is SNHLY and CDR2 is FYNNEI. CDR3 in DNA: TGTGCCAGCAGGGGGGGACAGCTGAACACTGAAGCTTTCTTT. It codes for CASRGGQLNTEAFF.

On this clone: Other DNA sequences in this sample translate to the same CDR3. The chain couples TRBV19 to TRBJ1-5; D remains unclear. The V gene lost 1 base and the J gene lost 2 bases, with 3 bases spanning the gap. CDR3 length equals 13 residues. Germline assignment: CDR1 LNHDA and CDR2 SQIVND (reference sequence). The CDR3 DNA follows: TGTGCCAGTAGTATAGGGGGCAATCAGCCCCAGCATTTT. Translation gives CASSIGGNQPQHF.

The chain joins TRBV4-2 to TRBJ2-1; 7 bases are shared with TRBD2. The V gene end was trimmed by 1 base and the J gene end by 10 bases; junction bases not matched to a gene: 10. The CDR3 loop spans 15 amino acids. In germline, CDR1 is LGHNA, CDR2 YNFKEQ. In nucleotides, the CDR3 is TGTGCCAGCAGCCAAGGCCGGGCGGGAGCATCCGAGCAGTTCTTC. Protein sequence: CASSQGRAGASEQFF.

By its share, this clone is medium-sized. The J gene is TRBJ1-2, the V gene TRBV28; TRBD1 is a possible D gene (5 bases). The CDR3 runs to 12 residues. The germline gives CDR1 MDHEN, CDR2 SYDVKM. Here the CDR3 DNA reads TGTGCGACCCGTTTCGGGGGGAGAGGCTACACCTTC. It yields the protein CATRFGGRGYTF.

J is TRBJ1-6 and V is TRBV15, with unresolved D. CDR3 length equals 13 residues. Germline V CDR1 and CDR2: LNHNV, YYDKDF (reference sequence). Trimming removed 8 bases from V and 7 bases from J, with 12 bases in between. The CDR3: CATGRRKNSPLHF. CDR3 in DNA: TGTGCCACCGGGCGCCGGAAAAATTCACCCCTCCACTTT. Full variable domain (outside the CDR3, taken from reference TRBV15 and TRBJ1-6): DAMVIQNPRYQVTQFGKPVTLSCSQTLNHNVMYWYQQKSSQAPKLLFHYYDKDFNNEADTPDNFQSRRPNTSFCFLDIRSPGLGDTAMYLCATGRRKNSPLHFGNGTRLTVT.

The chain has TRBV19 and TRBJ1-5; D is possibly TRBD1 (6 bases). The germline V gene has CDR1 LNHDA and CDR2 SQIVND (reference sequence). V shed 6 bases and J shed 0 bases, with 12 bases lying between them. This CDR3 comprises 15 residues. The CDR3: CASRARDNSNQPQHF. The CDR3 DNA reads as TGTGCCAGTAGAGCCCGGGACAATAGCAATCAGCCCCAGCATTTT.

V is TRBV2 and J is TRBJ1-4; 9 bases agree with TRBD1. V shed 6 bases and J 7 bases; nucleotides not matched to a gene: 12. CDR1 and CDR2 from the germline V gene are SNHLY and FYNNEI. The CDR3 extends over 16 amino acids. The CDR3 DNA is TGTGCCAGCAGCTCCATACCCGGGACAGGGATTGAAAAACTGTTTTTT. This translates into CASSSIPGTGIEKLFF.

This clone is a singleton in its sample. The J gene is TRBJ2-1, the V gene TRBV5-1; 9 bases line up with TRBD2. J gave up 0 bases and V 4 bases, and 5 bases lay outside the gene matches. CDR1 is SGHRS and CDR2 is YFSETQ in the germline V gene. This CDR3 region has 16 residues. The CDR3 bases are TGCGCCAGCAGCCCATTAGCGGGAGCCTCCTACAATGAGCAGTTCTTC. This translates into CASSPLAGASYNEQFF.